The T cell receptor (beta chain) under discussion was sequenced for a study of T cells in Graves' hyperthyroidism and ophthalmopathy. Study results and limitations: Blood shared most expanded thyroid clonotypes above 0.001.

Using RNA transcripts as the source, TCR beta CDR3 regions were amplified. The primer set for the first-round RT-PCR of the TCR CDR3 was HTBI. TCRdb processed the multiplex PCR reads anew with MiXCR; each CDR3 protein has one entry. The sample consists of around 360,000 distinct CDR3 sequences, nearly 15% of them appearing once. 10 ml fresh peripheral blood yielded the PBMCs. The CDR3 runs 13 residues. CDR1 is SGHRS, CDR2 YFSETQ, per germline. V was cut by 0 bases and J by 7 bases, with 5 bases left in between. This clonotype was counted at least ten times. Antigen unknown. The V and J genes are TRBV5-1 and TRBJ1-6; D is uncertain. Sequenced input: blood. The clonotype was recovered from a woman aged 55-75 years with Graves' ophthalmopathy. CDR3 DNA sequence: TGCGCCAGCAGCTTGGCCGACAATTCACCCCTCCACTTT. Its translation is CASSLADNSPLHF.